The rows below give T cell receptor beta chains drawn from one sample of a study of blood T cell repertoires in COVID-19. TCRdb keeps only in-frame clones here, not all; method: immunoSEQ multiplex PCR. In the table there are roughly 110,000 clones, more than 80% of which are singletons. Sequences were obtained from peripheral blood. Receptors were obtained from a human donor in a cohort sampled during active COVID-19. CDR3s include the opening cysteine and the closing phenylalanine or tryptophan. The D gene is left open where the match is weak. Clone size is given for some rows only: seen once, a few or many times, or a class if the clone is expanded.

d_call j_call v_call clone_size cdr3_nt cdr3_aa
TRBD2 TRBJ2-1 TRBV20-1 NA TGCAGTGCTAGTGCCTGGGGAGGGACTGGCGCATCAAATGAGCAGTTCTTC CSASAWGGTGASNEQFF
TRBD1 TRBJ1-5 TRBV28 NA TGTGCCAGCAGATGGGACAGCCTTAGCAATCAGCCCCAGCATTTT CASRWDSLSNQPQHF
TRBD1 TRBJ2-2 TRBV27 few TGTGCCAGCGCCGGACAGGGAGGCTTTGTTGGGGAGCTGTTTTTT CASAGQGGFVGELFF
TRBD1 TRBJ2-5 TRBV28 few TGTGCCAGCAGCGCGACAGGGGGCAAGACCCAGTACTTC CASSATGGKTQYF
NA TRBJ2-1 TRBV7-9 few TGTGCCAGCAGCTTAGGAGACAGAGAGCAGTTCTTC CASSLGDREQFF
TRBD2 TRBJ2-3 TRBV28 NA TGTGCCAGCAGTCCCTCGGAAGGGAGGGGCTGGGATACGCAGTATTTT CASSPSEGRGWDTQYF
NA TRBJ2-2 TRBV5-1 once TGCGCCAGCAGGAAGGACAACCCGAACACCGGGGAGCTGTTTTTT CASRKDNPNTGELFF
TRBD2 TRBJ2-7 TRBV19 NA TGTGCCAGTAGTATAGTAGCGGGATACGAGCAGTACTTC CASSIVAGYEQYF
TRBD2 TRBJ2-5 TRBV28 NA TGTGCCAGCACGATGGGTAGCGGGAGAAACCAAGAGACCCAGTACTTC CASTMGSGRNQETQYF
NA TRBJ2-6 TRBV5-4 few TGTGCCAGCACCGGACAGAAGCCCTCTGGGGCCAACGTCCTGACTTTC CASTGQKPSGANVLTF
TRBD1 TRBJ2-7 TRBV28 NA TGTGCCAGCAGTCCCGGGACAGGGGGCACCGAATCCTACGAGCAGTACTTC CASSPGTGGTESYEQYF
NA TRBJ2-7 TRBV6-1 NA TGTGCCAGCAGTGAAGGGTCGGACAGCATAATATTCGAGCAGTACTTC CASSEGSDSIIFEQYF
TRBD1 TRBJ1-6 TRBV19 few TGTGCCAGTAGTATACCGGGACAGGGGGCCCTATCACCCCTCCACTTT CASSIPGQGALSPLHF
NA TRBJ2-5 TRBV5-4 NA TGTGCCAGCAGCTCTCGCCGGGGGTCCCAAGAGACCCAGTACTTC CASSSRRGSQETQYF
NA TRBJ1-2 TRBV11-3 NA TGTGCCAGCAGCCCAGCGGGACGTCAGAACTATGGCTACACCTTC CASSPAGRQNYGYTF
TRBD2 TRBJ2-5 TRBV3-1/TRBV3-2 NA TGTGCCAGCAGCCCCACGCCGGGAACTAGCGGGGAGCAACTCCAAGAGACCCAGTACTTC CASSPTPGTSGEQLQETQYF
NA TRBJ1-1 TRBV6-5 NA TGTGCCAGCAGTTACTCAAGAGAAGTCTCGGCTTTCTTT CASSYSREVSAFF
NA TRBJ2-7 TRBV3-1/TRBV3-2 NA TGTGCCAGCAGCCAATCAAGGGGCTACGAGCAGTACTTC CASSQSRGYEQYF
NA TRBJ1-1 TRBV29-1 NA TGCAGCGTCGGGGGTGCTGGGCATTCAGGCGTCATGAACACTGAAGCTTTCTTT CSVGGAGHSGVMNTEAFF
TRBD1 TRBJ1-2 TRBV4-2 NA TGTGCCAGCAGCCAAGATCGAACAGGGGCTCGGCGTGGCTACACCTTC CASSQDRTGARRGYTF
NA TRBJ1-5 TRBV12-2 NA TGTGCAAGTCGCTTAGGGCGCGGGATGACAGCCGCGCAGCCCCAGCATTTT CASRLGRGMTAAQPQHF
TRBD1 TRBJ1-1 TRBV18 NA TGTGCCAGCTCACCAGGGACAGAAAACACTGAAGCTTTCTTT CASSPGTENTEAFF
NA TRBJ2-2 TRBV2 NA TGTGCCAGCAAATCGAGCGGCGCGAACACCGGGGAGCTGTTTTTT CASKSSGANTGELFF
TRBD2 TRBJ2-7 TRBV28 NA TGTGCCATATGCCGGGACGCCGGACTAGCGAGGTGCGAGCAGTACTTC CAICRDAGLARCEQYF
TRBD1 TRBJ1-6 TRBV2 NA TGTGCCAGCAGTGAACAAAGGGTGACAGGGTATAATAATTCACCCCTCCACTTT CASSEQRVTGYNNSPLHF
TRBD1 TRBJ1-2 TRBV5-1 NA TGCGCCAGCAGCTTGGGACAGGGCATTTCGAACTATGGCTACACCTTC CASSLGQGISNYGYTF
TRBD1 TRBJ1-5 TRBV28 few TGTGCCAGCAGTTCACTCGGGGGGACAGGGCTAAATCAGCCCCAGCATTTT CASSSLGGTGLNQPQHF
TRBD1 TRBJ2-7 TRBV13 NA TGTGCCAGCAGCTTAGAGGGGGCTAAGGACGAGCAGTACTTC CASSLEGAKDEQYF
TRBD1 TRBJ2-7 TRBV6-2/TRBV6-3 NA TGTGCCAGCAGTTGGGGGACAGGGAGTTACGAGCAGTACTTC CASSWGTGSYEQYF
TRBD1 TRBJ1-5 TRBV19 NA TGTGCCAGTAGCCCGCTGGGACAGGCGGACAATCAGCCCCAGCATTTT CASSPLGQADNQPQHF
TRBD2 TRBJ2-3 TRBV28 NA TGTGCCAGCAGTACGACTAGCGGGACAGATACGCAGTATTTT CASSTTSGTDTQYF
TRBD2 TRBJ2-7 TRBV5-1 few TGCGCCAGCAGCCCTCCCGGGACTAGCTACGAGCAGTACTTC CASSPPGTSYEQYF
TRBD1 TRBJ1-4 TRBV28 NA TGTGCCAGCAGTTCGTCCGGGACAGGGAATGAAAAACTGTTTTTT CASSSSGTGNEKLFF
TRBD1 TRBJ1-1 TRBV7-2 NA TGTGCCAGCAGCTTAGTAACAGGGGTGAACACTGAAGCTTTCTTT CASSLVTGVNTEAFF
NA TRBJ2-5 TRBV11-3 NA TGTGCCAGCAGCTCCGGACTAGGGGGCCAAGAGACCCAGTACTTC CASSSGLGGQETQYF
TRBD1 TRBJ1-2 TRBV29-1 NA TGCAGCACCCACTCCAGGGACAGGGCACCTAACTATGGCTACACCTTC CSTHSRDRAPNYGYTF
NA TRBJ1-2 TRBV3-1/TRBV3-2 NA TGTGCCAGCAGCCAAGAGACAACCTATGGCTACACCTTC CASSQETTYGYTF
TRBD2 TRBJ2-7 TRBV6-5 NA TGTGCCAGCAGCCGAGCGGGAGACTACGAGCAGTACTTC CASSRAGDYEQYF
NA TRBJ2-7 TRBV9 few TGTGCCAGCAGCGTAGCTCTAGGGGTCTACGAGCAGTACTTC CASSVALGVYEQYF
NA TRBJ2-7 TRBV27 NA TGTGCCAGCAGTCTAGGGACAAACTACGAGCAGTACTTC CASSLGTNYEQYF
TRBD2 TRBJ2-7 TRBV7-9 NA TGTGCCAGCAGCCCGGGACTAGCGGGAGCTTACGACGAGCAGTACTTC CASSPGLAGAYDEQYF
NA TRBJ1-1 TRBV6-6 NA TGTGCCAGCAGTTACACCGGCGGAGCTGAAGCTTTCTTT CASSYTGGAEAFF
NA TRBJ1-1 TRBV5-1 few TGCGCCAGCAGCTTGCCGGGAGGGTTCACTGAAGCTTTCTTT CASSLPGGFTEAFF
NA TRBJ1-1 TRBV13 NA TGTGCCAGCAGATCGATTAAAGCGGGCAACACTGAAGCTTTCTTT CASRSIKAGNTEAFF
TRBD1 TRBJ1-2 TRBV6-5 NA TGTGCCAGCAGTTCCATCGGACAGGCCAACTATGGCTACACCTTC CASSSIGQANYGYTF
NA TRBJ2-7 TRBV19 NA TGTGCCAGTAGTACCCCGGGGTCCTACGAGCAGTACTTC CASSTPGSYEQYF
NA TRBJ1-5 TRBV24-1 NA TGTGCCACCAGTGATGGGGGGGCGGGCAATCAGCCCCAGCATTTT CATSDGGAGNQPQHF
TRBD1 TRBJ1-2 TRBV6-6 once TGTGCCAGCACTGAACAGGGGAACGGCTACACCTTC CASTEQGNGYTF
NA TRBJ1-2 TRBV28 few TGTGCCAGCAGCCCTACTCCGGACAGCGTCCTCTATGGCTACACCTTC CASSPTPDSVLYGYTF